This entry lists 23 T cell receptor beta chains sequenced from one sample in a study of cytomegalovirus exposure and HLA in healthy donors. Primers: 60 Vbeta forward and 13 Jbeta reverse. Repertoires were generated with immunoSEQ multiplex PCR, while TCRdb's copy carries only in-frame clones and drops some. The data show 90,000 to 100,000 clones, under 75% seen once. The specimen sequenced was PBMCs. These receptors originate from a female donor in good health and CMV-seronegative.

This chain links TRBV7-3 with TRBJ2-1, with D maybe TRBD1 (6 bases). The CDR3 has 13 residues. Trimming stripped 2 bases from V and 13 bases from J, with 15 bases between. Germline loops: CDR1 SGHTA, CDR2 FQGTGA. The CDR3 reads CASSLDQGPPQFF. CDR3 bases: TGTGCCAGCAGCTTAGACCAGGGGCCCCCCCAGTTCTTC.

This chain connects TRBV5-1 to TRBJ2-1; D gene ambiguous. Trimming stripped 4 bases from V and 4 bases from J, with 9 bases between. Per germline, CDR1 SGHRS and CDR2 YFSETQ. The CDR3 contains 13 residues. The CDR3 sequence is CASSTGSYNEQFF. The CDR3, as DNA: TGCGCCAGCAGCACCGGGTCTTACAATGAGCAGTTCTTC.

The chain couples TRBV9 to TRBJ2-7; D might be TRBD2 (5 bases). The germline gives CDR1 SGDLS, CDR2 YYNGEE. Trimming removed 4 bases at V and 4 bases at J, with 15 bases between. CDR3 length: 14 residues. The CDR3 DNA reads as TGTGCCAGCAGCCCTTCTCAGAGGGTTTACGAGCAGTACTTC. Residues: CASSPSQRVYEQYF.

V and J are TRBV5-6 and TRBJ2-7; 15 bases line up with TRBD2. Germline trimming cut 6 bases from V and 2 bases from J; bases unmatched to any gene: 6. This CDR3 is 16 amino acids long. Germline V gene lookup returns CDR1 SGHDT and CDR2 YYEEEE. This CDR3 reads CASTQGLAGGTYEQYF. The CDR3 DNA sequence: TGTGCCAGCACCCAGGGACTAGCGGGGGGAACCTACGAGCAGTACTTC.

The chain recombines TRBV5-1 with TRBJ2-1; TRBD2 might be the D (5 bases). Trimming pared 0 bases from V and 5 bases from J, leaving 9 bases between. CDR3 size: 14 residues. Per the germline V gene, CDR1 is SGHRS and CDR2 is YFSETQ. CDR3 loop: CASSLVREHNEQFF. CDR3 DNA sequence: TGCGCCAGCAGCTTGGTTCGGGAACACAATGAGCAGTTCTTC.

This chain uses TRBV7-3 with TRBJ2-1; 7 bases align to TRBD1. Losses at the gene ends were 4 bases for V and 2 bases for J; bases not matched to a gene: 8. CDR3 length: 16 amino acids. Looked up from germline, CDR1 is SGHTA and CDR2 is FQGTGA. The CDR3 nucleotides are TGTGCCAGCAGCTCGACAACAGGGGCAGCCTACAATGAGCAGTTCTTC. As protein: CASSSTTGAAYNEQFF.

This chain links TRBV6-1 with TRBJ2-7; TRBD1 aligns across 8 bases. With 2 bases clipped from V and 6 bases from J, the junction kept 15 bases outside the gene matches. This CDR3 has 17 residues. Per germline, CDR1 MNHNS and CDR2 SASEGT. CDR3 nucleotides: TGTGCCAGCAGTGAATGGGAGTCGAGGCAGGGGGCGATCGAGCAGTACTTC. This sequence encodes CASSEWESRQGAIEQYF.

The chain employs TRBV6-1 and TRBJ2-6; D possibly corresponds to TRBD2 (5 bases). Looked up from germline, CDR1 is MNHNS and CDR2 is SASEGT. Trimming cost V 2 bases and J 0 bases, with 8 bases left between them. CDR3 length: 16 residues. CDR3 coding DNA: TGTGCCAGCAGTGAATTGGGGAGCTCTGGGGCCAACGTCCTGACTTTC. Its translation is CASSELGSSGANVLTF.

The chain uses TRBV6-1 and TRBJ1-2; D not resolved. This CDR3 is built from 14 residues. V dropped 1 base and J dropped 7 bases, with 13 bases sitting between them. Per the germline V gene, CDR1 is MNHNS and CDR2 is SASEGT. CDR3 amino acids: CASSEGGRVVGYTF. CDR3 bases: TGTGCCAGCAGTGAAGGTGGCCGGGTTGTTGGCTACACCTTC.

The chain combines TRBV2 with TRBJ2-3; TRBD2 aligns across 9 bases. With V trimmed by 4 bases and J by 7 bases, 12 bases remained unmatched. Per the germline V gene, CDR1 is SNHLY and CDR2 is FYNNEI. CDR3 size: 16 residues. The CDR3 loop reads CASSGVVAGAWYTQYF. The CDR3 region has the DNA TGTGCCAGCAGTGGGGTGGTAGCGGGAGCTTGGTATACGCAGTATTTT.

CDR3 sequence reads: CASSSGFLSSYEQYF. In nucleotides, the CDR3 is TGTGCCAGCAGTTCAGGTTTCTTGAGCTCCTACGAGCAGTACTTC. This chain uses TRBV27 with TRBJ2-7; no clear D. V was clipped by 4 bases and J by 0 bases, with 13 bases between them. The CDR3 consists of 15 residues. Germline V gene sequence: CDR1 MNHEY, CDR2 SMNVEV (reference sequence).

The rearrangement links TRBV5-1 to TRBJ2-1; 10 bases agree with TRBD1. The CDR3 spans 14 residues. The ends lost 6 bases at V and 8 bases at J; junction bases unmatched: 8. Germline assignment: CDR1 SGHRS and CDR2 YFSETQ. In nucleotides, the CDR3 is TGCGCCAGCACAAGGACAGGGGGAGGCGATGAGCAGTTCTTC. This translates into CASTRTGGGDEQFF.

The chain couples TRBV7-9 to TRBJ1-1; D gene uncertain. The germline V gene encodes CDR1 SEHNR and CDR2 FQNEAQ (reference sequence). The CDR3 is 15 amino acids. V lost 2 bases and J lost 5, with 15 bases in between. Here the CDR3 DNA reads TGTGCCAGCAGCTTATTGTTAGGCGGGCAGACTGAAGCTTTCTTT. Encoded protein: CASSLLLGGQTEAFF.

This clone was counted only a few times. The genes are TRBV5-6 and TRBJ2-1; 9 bases fit TRBD1. V was clipped by 4 bases and J by 6 bases; unmatched bases: 5. This CDR3 spans 14 amino acids. CDR1 is SGHDT and CDR2 is YYEEEE in the germline V gene. The DNA for the CDR3 is TGTGCCAGCAGCACCGGACAGGGGTCCAATGAGCAGTTCTTC. Residues: CASSTGQGSNEQFF.

This chain connects TRBV7-9 to TRBJ2-7, with a possible D match to TRBD2 (6 bases). The CDR3 covers 13 residues. V was pared by 6 bases and J by 3 bases, with 12 bases between. CDR1 is SEHNR, CDR2 FQNEAQ, per germline (reference sequence). The CDR3 is CASRYDGGYEQYF. In DNA form, the CDR3 reads TGTGCCAGCAGATACGACGGGGGCTACGAGCAGTACTTC.

The chain joins TRBV11-2 to TRBJ2-1; 8 bases are shared with TRBD2. J was trimmed by 8 bases and V by 1 base; bases with no gene match: 16. The CDR3 sequence is 18 residues long. Germline loops: CDR1 SGHAT, CDR2 FQNNGV. CDR3 sequence reads: CASSLVTLGTSGSDEQFF. In DNA form, the CDR3 reads TGTGCCAGCAGCTTAGTTACCCTCGGGACTAGTGGTTCGGATGAGCAGTTCTTC.

This chain links TRBV4-1 with TRBJ1-1, with a tentative D call TRBD1 (5 bases). This CDR3 spans 14 amino acids. V was cut by 1 base and J by 4 bases, with 10 bases left in between. Germline CDR1 reads MGHRA; CDR2 reads YSYEKL. In DNA, the CDR3 is TGCGCCAGCAGCCAAGTTTCCAGGGCCACTGAAGCTTTCTTT. Translated, it gives CASSQVSRATEAFF.

The chain recombines TRBV7-8 with TRBJ1-3, with TRBD1 matching over 9 bases. The CDR3 sequence is 17 residues long. Germline V gives CDR1 SGHVS, CDR2 FQNEAQ. J gave up 0 bases and V 1 base, and 4 bases lay outside the gene matches. In DNA, the CDR3 is TGTGCCAGCAGCTTAGACAGGGGGCCTTTCTCTGGAAACACCATATATTTT. It encodes CASSLDRGPFSGNTIYF.

A word on this clone: One end of the junction varies from germline; a read error may be responsible. The J gene is TRBJ2-1, the V gene TRBV7-7, with D perhaps TRBD1 or TRBD2 (6 bases each). CDR3 length: 14 residues. CDR1 is SSHAT, CDR2 FNYEAQ, per germline (reference sequence). The CDR3 spells CASSLGGPDNEQFF. The CDR3 DNA reads TGTGCTAGCAGCTTAGGGGGGCCAGACAATGAGCAGTTCTTC.

The chain links TRBV11-2 to TRBJ2-1; TRBD2 matches 7 bases. V was pared by 1 base and J by 7 bases, with 1 base of the junction left unmatched. Germline V lookup: CDR1 SGHAT, CDR2 FQNNGV. This CDR3 has 13 residues. This CDR3 reads CASSLVGGNEQFF. Here the CDR3 DNA reads TGTGCCAGCAGCTTAGTGGGGGGGAATGAGCAGTTCTTC.

The genes are TRBV25-1 and TRBJ2-2; no clear D. Trimming cost V 4 bases and J 6 bases, with 3 bases left between them. The CDR3 runs to 11 residues. Germline CDR1 reads MGHDK; CDR2 reads SYGVNS. CDR3 in amino acids: CASSAAGELFF. CDR3 nucleotides: TGTGCCAGCAGTGCCGCCGGGGAGCTGTTTTTT.

V and J are TRBV30 and TRBJ1-3; D unclear. The ends were cut back, 5 bases at V and 6 bases at J, with 17 bases in the middle. CDR1 and CDR2 from the germline V gene are GTSNPN and SVGIG (reference sequence). This CDR3 has 14 residues. The DNA for the CDR3 is TGTGCCTGGGGTTCGGGCGGGAAGGAAAACACCATATATTTT. Translation gives CAWGSGGKENTIYF.

CDR3 DNA sequence: TGTGCCAGCAGCTACGCGGGCCACAGCTCCTACAATGAGCAGTTCTTC. As protein: CASSYAGHSSYNEQFF. The chain is built from TRBV7-9 and TRBJ2-1; TRBD2 might be the D (5 bases). The CDR3 loop spans 16 amino acids. The V end lost 4 bases, the J end lost 0 bases, and 13 bases lay between the germline ends. CDR1 SEHNR and CDR2 FQNEAQ come from the germline V gene (reference sequence).